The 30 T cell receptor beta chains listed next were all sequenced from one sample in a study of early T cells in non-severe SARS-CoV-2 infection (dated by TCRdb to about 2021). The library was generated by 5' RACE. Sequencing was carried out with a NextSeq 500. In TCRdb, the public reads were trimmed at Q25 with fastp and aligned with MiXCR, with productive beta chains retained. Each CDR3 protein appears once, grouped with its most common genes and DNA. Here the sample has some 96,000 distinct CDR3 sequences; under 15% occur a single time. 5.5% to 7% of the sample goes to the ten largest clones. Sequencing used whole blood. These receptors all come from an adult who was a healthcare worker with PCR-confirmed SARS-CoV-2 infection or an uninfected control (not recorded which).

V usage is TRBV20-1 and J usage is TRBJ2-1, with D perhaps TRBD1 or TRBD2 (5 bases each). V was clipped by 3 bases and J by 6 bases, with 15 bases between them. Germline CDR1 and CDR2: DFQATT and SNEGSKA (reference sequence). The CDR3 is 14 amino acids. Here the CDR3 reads CSASSLGAGNEQFF. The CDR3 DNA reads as TGCAGTGCTAGCAGTCTAGGGGCGGGCAATGAGCAGTTCTTC.

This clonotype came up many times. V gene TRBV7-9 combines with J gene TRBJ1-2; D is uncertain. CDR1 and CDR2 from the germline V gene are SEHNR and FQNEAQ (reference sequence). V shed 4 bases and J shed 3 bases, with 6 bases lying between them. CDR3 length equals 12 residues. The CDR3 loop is CASSSQDYGYTF. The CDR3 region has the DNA TGTGCCAGCAGCTCTCAGGACTATGGCTACACCTTC.

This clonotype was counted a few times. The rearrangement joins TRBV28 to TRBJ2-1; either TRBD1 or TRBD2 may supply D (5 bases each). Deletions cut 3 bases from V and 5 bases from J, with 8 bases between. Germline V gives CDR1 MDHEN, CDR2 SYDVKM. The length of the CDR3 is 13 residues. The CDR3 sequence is CASSLGTDNEQFF. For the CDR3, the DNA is TGTGCCAGCAGTTTGGGGACCGACAATGAGCAGTTCTTC.

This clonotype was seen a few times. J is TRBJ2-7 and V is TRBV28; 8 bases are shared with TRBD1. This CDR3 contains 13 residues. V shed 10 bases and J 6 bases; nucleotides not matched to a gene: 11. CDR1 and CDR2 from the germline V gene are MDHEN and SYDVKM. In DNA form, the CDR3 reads TGTGCCACCGCCCGACAGGGGTTCAGCGAGCAGTACTTC. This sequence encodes CATARQGFSEQYF. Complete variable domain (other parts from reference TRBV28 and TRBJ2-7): DVKVTQSSRYLVKRTGEKVFLECVQDMDHENMFWYRQDPGLGLRLIYFSYDVKMKEKGDIPEGYSVSREKKERFSLILESASTNQTSMYLCATARQGFSEQYFGPGTRLTVT.

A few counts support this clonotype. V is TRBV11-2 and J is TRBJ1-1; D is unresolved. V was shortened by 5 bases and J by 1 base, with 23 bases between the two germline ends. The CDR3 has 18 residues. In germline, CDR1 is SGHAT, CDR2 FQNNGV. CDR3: CASSPTSLRAGRNTEAFF. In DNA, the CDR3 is TGTGCCAGCAGCCCCACCTCTTTACGGGCTGGGAGGAACACTGAAGCTTTCTTT.

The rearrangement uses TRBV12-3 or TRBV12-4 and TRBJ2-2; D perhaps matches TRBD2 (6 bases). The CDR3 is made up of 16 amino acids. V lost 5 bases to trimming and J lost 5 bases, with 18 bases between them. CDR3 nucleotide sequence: TGTGCCAGCAGTCCCCCTGACGGGAGTGGGACCGGGGAGCTGTTTTTT. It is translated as CASSPPDGSGTGELFF.

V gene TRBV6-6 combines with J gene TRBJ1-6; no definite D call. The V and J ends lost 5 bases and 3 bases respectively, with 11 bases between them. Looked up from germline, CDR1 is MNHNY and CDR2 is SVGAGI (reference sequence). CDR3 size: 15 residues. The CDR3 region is CASSQLSSYNSPLHF. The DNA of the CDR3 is TGTGCCAGCAGTCAACTCAGCAGCTATAATTCACCCCTCCACTTT.

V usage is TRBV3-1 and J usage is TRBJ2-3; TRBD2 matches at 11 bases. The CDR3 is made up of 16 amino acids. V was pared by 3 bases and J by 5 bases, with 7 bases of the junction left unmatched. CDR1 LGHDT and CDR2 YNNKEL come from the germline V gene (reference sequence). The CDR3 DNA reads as TGTGCCAGCAGCCAGACCCCCGGACTAGCGGGAGATACGCAGTATTTT. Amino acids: CASSQTPGLAGDTQYF.

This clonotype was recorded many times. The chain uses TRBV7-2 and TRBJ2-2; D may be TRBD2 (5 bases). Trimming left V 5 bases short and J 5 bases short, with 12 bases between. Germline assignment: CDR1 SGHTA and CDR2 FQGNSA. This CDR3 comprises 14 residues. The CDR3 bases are TGTGCCAGCAGCCCTAGCATGGGGACCGGGGAGCTGTTTTTT. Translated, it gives CASSPSMGTGELFF.

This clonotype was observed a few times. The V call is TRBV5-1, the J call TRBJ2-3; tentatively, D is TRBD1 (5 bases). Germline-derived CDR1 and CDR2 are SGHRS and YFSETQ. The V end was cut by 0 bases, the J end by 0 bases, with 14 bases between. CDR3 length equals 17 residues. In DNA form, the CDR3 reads TGCGCCAGCAGCTTGGCGGGCGACAGTTCTAGCACAGATACGCAGTATTTT. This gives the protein CASSLAGDSSSTDTQYF.

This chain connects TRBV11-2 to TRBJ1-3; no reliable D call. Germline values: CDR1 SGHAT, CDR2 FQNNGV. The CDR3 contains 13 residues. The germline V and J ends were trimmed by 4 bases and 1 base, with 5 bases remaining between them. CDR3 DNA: TGTGCCAGCAGCTCCCAATCTGGAAACACCATATATTTT. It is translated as CASSSQSGNTIYF. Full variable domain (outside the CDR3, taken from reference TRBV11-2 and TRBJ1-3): EAGVAQSPRYKIIEKRQSVAFWCNPISGHATLYWYQQILGQGPKLLIQFQNNGVVDDSQLPKDRFSAERLKGVDSTLKIQPAKLEDSAVYLCASSSQSGNTIYFGEGSWLTVV.

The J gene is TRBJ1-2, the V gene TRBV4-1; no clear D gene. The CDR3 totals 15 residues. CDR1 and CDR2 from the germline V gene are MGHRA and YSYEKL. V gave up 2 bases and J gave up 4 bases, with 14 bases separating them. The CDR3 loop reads CASSQPLNPGYGYTF. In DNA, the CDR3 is TGCGCCAGCAGCCAACCTCTTAACCCGGGCTATGGCTACACCTTC.

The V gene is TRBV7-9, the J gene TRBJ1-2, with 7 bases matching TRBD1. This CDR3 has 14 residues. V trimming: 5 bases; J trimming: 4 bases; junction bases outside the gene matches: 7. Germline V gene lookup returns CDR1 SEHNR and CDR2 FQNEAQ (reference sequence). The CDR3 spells CASSRRDSIYGYTF. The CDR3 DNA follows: TGTGCCAGCAGCCGCCGGGACAGTATCTATGGCTACACCTTC.

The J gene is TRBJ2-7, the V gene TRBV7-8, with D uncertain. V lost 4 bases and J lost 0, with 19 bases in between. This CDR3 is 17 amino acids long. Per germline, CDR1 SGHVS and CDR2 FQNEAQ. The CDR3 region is CASSYQLPGPSSYEQYF. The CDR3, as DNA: TGTGCCAGCAGCTACCAATTGCCAGGTCCGAGCTCCTACGAGCAGTACTTC. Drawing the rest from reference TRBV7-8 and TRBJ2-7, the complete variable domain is GAGVSQSPRYKVAKRGQDVALRCDPISGHVSLFWYQQALGQGPEFLTYFQNEAQLDKSGLPSDRFFAERPEGSVSTLKIQRTQQEDSAVYLCASSYQLPGPSSYEQYFGPGTRLTVT.

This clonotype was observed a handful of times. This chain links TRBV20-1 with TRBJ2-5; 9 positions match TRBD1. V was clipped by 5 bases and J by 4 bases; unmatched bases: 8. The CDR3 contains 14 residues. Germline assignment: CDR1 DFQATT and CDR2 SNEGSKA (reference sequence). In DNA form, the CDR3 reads TGCAGTGCTGACACAGGGGGCCCCTCAGAGACCCAGTACTTC. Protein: CSADTGGPSETQYF.

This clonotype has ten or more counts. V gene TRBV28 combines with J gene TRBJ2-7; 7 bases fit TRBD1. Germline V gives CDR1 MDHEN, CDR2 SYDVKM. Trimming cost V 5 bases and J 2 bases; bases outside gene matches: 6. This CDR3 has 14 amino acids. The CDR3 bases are TGTGCCAGCAGTCAACCGGGACAGACCTACGAGCAGTACTTC. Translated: CASSQPGQTYEQYF.

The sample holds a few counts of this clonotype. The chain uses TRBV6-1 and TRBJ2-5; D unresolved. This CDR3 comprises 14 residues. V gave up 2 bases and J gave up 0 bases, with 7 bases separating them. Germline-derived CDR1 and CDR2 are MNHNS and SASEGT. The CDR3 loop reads CASSEYGYQETQYF. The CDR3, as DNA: TGTGCCAGCAGTGAATACGGGTACCAAGAGACCCAGTACTTC.

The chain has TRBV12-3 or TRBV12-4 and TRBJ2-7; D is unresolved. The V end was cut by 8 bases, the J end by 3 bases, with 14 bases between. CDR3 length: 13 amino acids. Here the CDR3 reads CASGRTTIYEQYF. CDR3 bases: TGTGCCAGCGGCCGGACCACAATCTACGAGCAGTACTTC.

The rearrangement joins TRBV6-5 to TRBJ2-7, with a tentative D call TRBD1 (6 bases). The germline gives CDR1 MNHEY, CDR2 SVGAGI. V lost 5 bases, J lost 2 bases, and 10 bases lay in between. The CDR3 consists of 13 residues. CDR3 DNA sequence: TGTGCCAGCAGTCCCAGACAGGCCTACGAGCAGTACTTC. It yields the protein CASSPRQAYEQYF.

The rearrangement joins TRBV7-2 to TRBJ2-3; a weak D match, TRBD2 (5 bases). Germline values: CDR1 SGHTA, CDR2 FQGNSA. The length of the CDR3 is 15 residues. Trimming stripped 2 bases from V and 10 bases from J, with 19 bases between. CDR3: CASSLSLTGGNPQYF. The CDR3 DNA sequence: TGTGCCAGCAGCTTATCCCTGACCGGAGGTAACCCGCAGTATTTT.

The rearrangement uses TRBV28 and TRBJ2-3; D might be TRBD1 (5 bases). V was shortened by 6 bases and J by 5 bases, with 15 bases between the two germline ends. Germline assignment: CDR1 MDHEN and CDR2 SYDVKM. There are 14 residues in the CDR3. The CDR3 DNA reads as TGTGCCAGCAGCTCCAGGGTGCTAGGAGATACGCAGTATTTT. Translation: CASSSRVLGDTQYF.

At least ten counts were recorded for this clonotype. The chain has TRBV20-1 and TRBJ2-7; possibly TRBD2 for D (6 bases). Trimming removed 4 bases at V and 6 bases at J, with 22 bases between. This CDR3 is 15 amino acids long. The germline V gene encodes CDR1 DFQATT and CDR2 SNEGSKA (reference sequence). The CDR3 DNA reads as TGCAGTGCTACCTTCTACCCACCTGCGGGACCCGAGCAGTACTTC. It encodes CSATFYPPAGPEQYF.

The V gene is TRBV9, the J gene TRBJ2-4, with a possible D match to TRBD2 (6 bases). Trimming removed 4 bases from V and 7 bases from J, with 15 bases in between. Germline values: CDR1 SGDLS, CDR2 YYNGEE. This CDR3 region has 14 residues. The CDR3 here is CASSPDTGGNIQYF. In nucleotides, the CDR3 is TGTGCCAGCAGCCCTGATACTGGAGGGAACATTCAGTACTTC.

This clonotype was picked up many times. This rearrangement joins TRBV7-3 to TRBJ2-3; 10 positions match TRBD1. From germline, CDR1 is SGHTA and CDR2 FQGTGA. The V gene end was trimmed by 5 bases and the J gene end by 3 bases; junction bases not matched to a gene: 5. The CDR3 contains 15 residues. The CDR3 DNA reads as TGTGCCAGCAGCACGGGGACAGGGGCAACAGATACGCAGTATTTT. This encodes CASSTGTGATDTQYF.

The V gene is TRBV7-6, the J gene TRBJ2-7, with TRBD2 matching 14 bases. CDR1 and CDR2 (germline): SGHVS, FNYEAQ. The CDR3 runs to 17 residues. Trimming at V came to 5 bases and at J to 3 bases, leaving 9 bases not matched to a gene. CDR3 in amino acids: CASSPRLAGGPLYEQYF. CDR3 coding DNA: TGTGCCAGCAGCCCGAGACTAGCGGGAGGGCCTCTCTACGAGCAGTACTTC.

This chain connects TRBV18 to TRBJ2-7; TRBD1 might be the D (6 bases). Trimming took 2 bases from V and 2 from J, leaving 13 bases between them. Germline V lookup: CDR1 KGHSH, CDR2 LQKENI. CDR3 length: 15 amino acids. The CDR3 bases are TGTGCCAGCTCACCAGTGGACAGCCGCACCTACGAGCAGTACTTC. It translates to CASSPVDSRTYEQYF.

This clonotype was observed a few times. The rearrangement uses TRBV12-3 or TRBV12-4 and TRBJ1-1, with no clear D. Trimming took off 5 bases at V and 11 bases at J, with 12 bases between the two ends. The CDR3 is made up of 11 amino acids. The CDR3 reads CASSPGLRAFF. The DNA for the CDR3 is TGTGCCAGCAGTCCAGGACTTCGGGCTTTCTTT.

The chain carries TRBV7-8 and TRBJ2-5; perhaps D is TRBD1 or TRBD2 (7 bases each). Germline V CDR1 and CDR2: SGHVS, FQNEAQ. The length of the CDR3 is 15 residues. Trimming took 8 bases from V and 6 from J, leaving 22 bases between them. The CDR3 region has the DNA TGTGCCAGCTTACCAGGGGGGGGTCGGAAAAAGACCCAGTACTTC. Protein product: CASLPGGGRKKTQYF.

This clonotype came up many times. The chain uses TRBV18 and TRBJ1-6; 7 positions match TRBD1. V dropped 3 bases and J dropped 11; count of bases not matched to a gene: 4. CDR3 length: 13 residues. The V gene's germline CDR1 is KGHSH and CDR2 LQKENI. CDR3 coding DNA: TGTGCCAGCTCACCCGGACAGGAGGCACCCCTCCACTTT. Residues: CASSPGQEAPLHF.

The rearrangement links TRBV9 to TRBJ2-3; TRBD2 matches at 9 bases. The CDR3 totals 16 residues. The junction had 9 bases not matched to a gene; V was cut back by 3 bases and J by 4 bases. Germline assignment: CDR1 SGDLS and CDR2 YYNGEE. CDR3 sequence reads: CASSEFSGSFADTQYF. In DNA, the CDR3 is TGTGCCAGCAGCGAATTTAGCGGGAGCTTCGCAGATACGCAGTATTTT.